This T cell receptor (beta chain) was captured by sequencing in a study of cytomegalovirus exposure and HLA in healthy donors. The germline gives CDR1 MDHEN, CDR2 SYDVKM. V was shortened by 6 bases and J by 5 bases, with 16 bases between the two germline ends. The CDR3 contains 14 residues. Both 60 Vbeta primers and 13 Jbeta primers went into the PCR. TCRdb's table, derived via immunoSEQ multiplex PCR, lists solely in-frame clones and lacks some. The repertoire holds 130,000 to 150,000 clones, with roughly 78% as singletons. The V gene is TRBV28, the J gene TRBJ2-5; possibly TRBD2 for D (6 bases). The specimen was PBMCs. The clonotype originates from a female donor in good health and CMV-seronegative. DNA of the CDR3: TGTGCCAGCAGCCCGGGCCTTGGGGGGGAGACCCAGTACTTC. Amino acid sequence: CASSPGLGGETQYF.